These 30 T cell receptor beta chains came from one sample sequenced in a study of T cell responses to AZD1222 COVID-19 vaccine. TCRdb's table, derived via immunoSEQ multiplex PCR, lists solely in-frame clones and lacks some. The table shows about 56,000 clones, with approximately 83% occurring only once. The sample here was peripheral blood, taken on day 0 of AZD1222 vaccination. The source is an adult in good health.

The V call is TRBV20-1, the J call TRBJ2-7; D is ambiguous. V was cut by 4 bases and J by 8 bases, with 12 bases left in between. CDR1 DFQATT and CDR2 SNEGSKA come from the germline V gene (reference sequence). This CDR3 region has 11 residues. The CDR3 region is CSATIERKQYF. The CDR3 bases are TGCAGTGCTACGATAGAGCGTAAGCAGTACTTC.

The chain employs TRBV4-1 and TRBJ1-3, with D possibly matching TRBD1 (6 bases). CDR1 is MGHRA, CDR2 YSYEKL, per germline. The CDR3 is 15 residues long. Trimming left V 1 base short and J 2 bases short, with 9 bases between. The CDR3 DNA is TGCGCCAGCAGCCAAGGGCGGGGGCCTGGAAACACCATATATTTT. This translates into CASSQGRGPGNTIYF.

The count of this clone is one. This chain uses TRBV4-2 with TRBJ2-1, with TRBD1 matching 7 bases. From germline, CDR1 is LGHNA and CDR2 YNFKEQ. The CDR3 is made up of 14 amino acids. The trim removed 4 bases at V and 5 bases at J, leaving 5 bases unmatched. DNA of the CDR3: TGTGCCAGCAGCCGGGGACAGCAAAACAATGAGCAGTTCTTC. Protein: CASSRGQQNNEQFF.

This chain uses TRBV28 with TRBJ2-1; D is perhaps TRBD2 (6 bases). Trimming cost V 1 base and J 3 bases, with 25 bases left between them. This CDR3 spans 20 amino acids. Looked up from germline, CDR1 is MDHEN and CDR2 is SYDVKM. The CDR3 here is CASSLSGRFWPFIFYNEQFF. Written as DNA, the CDR3 is TGTGCCAGCAGTTTATCTGGGAGGTTTTGGCCGTTTATATTCTACAATGAGCAGTTCTTC.

The chain couples TRBV5-8 to TRBJ2-2; 8 bases agree with TRBD1. This CDR3 has 19 amino acids. CDR1 and CDR2 (germline): SGHTS, YDEGEE. Trimming took 1 base from V and 1 from J; bases not matched to a gene: 12. The CDR3 DNA sequence: TGTGCCAGCAGCTTGTTCCGAGGGGCCGGACAGGGGAACACCGGGGAGCTGTTTTTT. This translates into CASSLFRGAGQGNTGELFF.

This rearrangement joins TRBV6-5 to TRBJ2-2, with D uncertain. Germline CDR1 and CDR2: MNHEY and SVGAGI. V was clipped by 5 bases and J by 1 base, with 11 bases between them. The CDR3 runs 15 residues. The CDR3 loop reads CASSPPVGNTGELFF. The CDR3, as DNA: TGTGCCAGCAGTCCCCCGGTTGGGAACACCGGGGAGCTGTTTTTT.

The chain employs TRBV18 and TRBJ2-7; the D is unclear. V lost 3 bases, J lost 1 base, and 13 bases lay in between. The CDR3 loop spans 15 amino acids. Germline CDR1 is KGHSH and CDR2 is LQKENI. CDR3 bases: TGTGCCAGCTCACCCCTCACACAACTATCCTACGAGCAGTACTTC. Its translation is CASSPLTQLSYEQYF.

The V call is TRBV5-4, the J call TRBJ2-3, with 9 bases fitting TRBD2. There are 13 residues in the CDR3. V gave up 5 bases and J gave up 3 bases; unmatched junction bases: 1. CDR1 and CDR2 from the germline V gene are SGHNT and YYREEE (reference sequence). The CDR3 coding sequence is TGTGCCAGCAGGACTAGCGGTACAGATACGCAGTATTTT. This sequence encodes CASRTSGTDTQYF.

The rearrangement links TRBV7-3 to TRBJ1-1; the D gene is possibly TRBD1 (6 bases). V was trimmed by 8 bases and J by 10 bases, leaving 20 bases between them. The CDR3 has 13 residues. CDR1 and CDR2 (germline): SGHTA, FQGTGA. This CDR3 is CASGRTAWVGAFF. CDR3 in DNA: TGTGCCAGCGGTCGGACAGCGTGGGTTGGAGCTTTCTTT.

The genes are TRBV7-9 and TRBJ1-6; no reliable D call. Trimming took off 5 bases at V and 5 bases at J, with 16 bases between the two ends. Germline V lookup: CDR1 SEHNR, CDR2 FQNEAQ (reference sequence). The CDR3 runs to 16 residues. The CDR3 sequence: CASSPQSGRHNSPLHF. In nucleotides, the CDR3 is TGTGCCAGCAGCCCCCAAAGTGGCAGGCATAATTCACCCCTCCACTTT. The full variable domain, in which reference TRBV7-9 and TRBJ1-6 provide the parts outside the CDR3, is DTGVSQNPRHKITKRGQNVTFRCDPISEHNRLYWYRQTLGQGPEFLTYFQNEAQLEKSRLLSDRFSAERPKGSFSTLEIQRTEQGDSAMYLCASSPQSGRHNSPLHFGNGTRLTVT.

This chain links TRBV7-9 with TRBJ1-1; no clear D gene. This CDR3 spans 15 amino acids. Germline V gene data show CDR1 as SEHNR and CDR2 as FQNEAQ (reference sequence). V lost 4 bases, J lost 1 base, and 13 bases lay in between. The CDR3 DNA reads TGTGCCAGCAGCTCAGGCCAACTACCGAACACTGAAGCTTTCTTT. Its protein is CASSSGQLPNTEAFF.

V is TRBV7-2 and J is TRBJ1-6; 8 nucleotides align to TRBD1. Germline CDR1 and CDR2: SGHTA and FQGNSA. The CDR3 loop spans 16 amino acids. J was trimmed by 10 bases and V by 2 bases; bases with no gene match: 10. CDR3 sequence: CASSLRTGKVNSPLHF. The CDR3 nucleotides are TGTGCCAGCAGCTTACGGACAGGGAAGGTCAACTCACCCCTCCACTTT.

This clone turned up a few times. Other DNA sequences within the sample encode an identical CDR3. The genes are TRBV10-2 and TRBJ1-5; D is ambiguous. The CDR3 extends over 14 amino acids. The V and J ends lost 0 bases and 4 bases respectively, with 7 bases between them. Germline CDR1 reads WSHSY; CDR2 reads SAAADI. For the CDR3, the DNA is TGCGCCAGCAGTGAGTCTGGGGTTAATCAGCCCCAGCATTTT. It specifies CASSESGVNQPQHF.

This chain connects TRBV10-3 to TRBJ2-3, with D possibly being TRBD2 (6 bases). Germline loops: CDR1 ENHRY, CDR2 SYGVKD. V lost 10 bases, J lost 2 bases, and 16 bases lay in between. The CDR3 is 14 amino acids. The CDR3 reads CATDTSPNTDTQYF. The DNA for the CDR3 is TGTGCCACCGACACTAGCCCGAACACAGATACGCAGTATTTT.

There are a few counts of this clone. The chain has TRBV7-2 and TRBJ1-2; D gene unclear. Trimming stripped 5 bases from V and 5 bases from J, with 9 bases between. The CDR3 length is 12 residues. From germline, CDR1 is SGHTA and CDR2 FQGNSA. The CDR3 DNA reads TGTGCCAGCAGCAGCAACAGTTATGGCTACACCTTC. It yields the protein CASSSNSYGYTF.

The chain combines TRBV30 with TRBJ1-1; 10 nucleotides align to TRBD1. Trimming cost V 4 bases and J 3 bases; bases outside gene matches: 5. The V gene's germline CDR1 is GTSNPN and CDR2 SVGIG (reference sequence). This CDR3 has 14 residues. Here the CDR3 DNA reads TGTGCCTGGATGCCGGGACAGGGGTACACTGAAGCTTTCTTT. It specifies CAWMPGQGYTEAFF.

J is TRBJ1-3 and V is TRBV6-1; tentative D call: TRBD1 (5 bases). Trimming took off 3 bases at V and 2 bases at J, with 8 bases between the two ends. From germline, CDR1 is MNHNS and CDR2 SASEGT. CDR3 size: 14 residues. CDR3 sequence reads: CASSDGRAGNTIYF. CDR3 sequence (DNA): TGTGCCAGCAGTGACGGCAGGGCTGGAAACACCATATATTTT.

The CDR3 here is CASSLGTGFLSLETQYF. CDR3 nucleotides: TGCGCCAGCAGCTTAGGGACCGGGTTCCTTTCCTTGGAGACCCAGTACTTC. The J gene is TRBJ2-5, the V gene TRBV5-1, with D perhaps matching TRBD1 or TRBD2 (5 bases each). The ends were cut back, 2 bases at V and 5 bases at J, with 22 bases in the middle. The CDR3 is made up of 17 amino acids. The V gene's germline CDR1 is SGHRS and CDR2 YFSETQ.

This chain uses TRBV6-5 with TRBJ2-2; weak D call: TRBD1 (6 bases). Germline-derived CDR1 and CDR2 are MNHEY and SVGAGI. The CDR3 is made up of 15 amino acids. The ends were cut back, 5 bases at V and 1 base at J, with 11 bases in the middle. The CDR3 sequence is CASSPGTQNTGELFF. DNA for the CDR3: TGTGCCAGCAGTCCTGGGACACAGAACACCGGGGAGCTGTTTTTT.

The chain carries TRBV7-3 and TRBJ1-5, with a possible D match to TRBD1 (6 bases). This CDR3 comprises 17 residues. Germline assignment: CDR1 SGHTA and CDR2 FQGTGA. V was pared by 2 bases and J by 6 bases, with 20 bases between. The CDR3 coding sequence is TGTGCCAGCAGCTTACGACAATGGGGGGCGCGAAGTCAGCCCCAGCATTTT. Translating it yields CASSLRQWGARSQPQHF.

The rearrangement joins TRBV3-1 (or the pseudogene TRBV3-2) to TRBJ2-5, with a possible D match to TRBD2 (6 bases). The CDR3 is made up of 16 amino acids. CDR1 is LGHDT and CDR2 is YNNKEL in the germline V gene (reference sequence). V was cut by 1 base and J by 9 bases, with 21 bases left in between. This CDR3 reads CASSQAHLAPTGAQYF. The CDR3, as DNA: TGTGCCAGCAGCCAAGCACATCTAGCTCCCACGGGGGCCCAGTACTTC.

The chain has TRBV28 and TRBJ1-5; D not certain. There are 14 residues in the CDR3. Germline values: CDR1 MDHEN, CDR2 SYDVKM. Deletions cut 8 bases from V and 1 base from J, with 12 bases between. CDR3 nucleotide sequence: TGTGCCAGCGCACGGGTTGGGAGCAATCAGCCCCAGCATTTT. Protein: CASARVGSNQPQHF.

The rearrangement uses TRBV6-5 and TRBJ2-7; 8 nucleotides align to TRBD1. Per germline, CDR1 MNHEY and CDR2 SVGAGI. CDR3 length: 15 amino acids. With 5 bases clipped from V and 2 bases from J, the junction kept 8 bases outside the gene matches. The CDR3: CASSTNQGAAYEQYF. CDR3 in DNA: TGTGCCAGCAGTACCAACCAGGGGGCTGCCTACGAGCAGTACTTC.

V gene TRBV5-1 combines with J gene TRBJ2-7; the match to TRBD1 covers 9 bases. The CDR3 has 13 amino acids. Per germline, CDR1 SGHRS and CDR2 YFSETQ. V was pared by 6 bases and J by 3 bases, with 4 bases of the junction left unmatched. The CDR3 DNA sequence: TGCGCCAGCAACAGGGGGCTGTGCTACGAGCAGTACTTC. Translating gives CASNRGLCYEQYF.

This clone was counted between two and nine times. J is TRBJ1-2 and V is TRBV25-1, with TRBD1 identical over 12 bases. The CDR3 consists of 14 residues. CDR1 and CDR2 (germline): MGHDK, SYGVNS. V was pared by 5 bases and J by 7 bases, with 5 bases of the junction left unmatched. Here the CDR3 reads CASSLGQGALGYTF. In DNA, the CDR3 is TGTGCCAGCAGTCTGGGACAGGGGGCGCTTGGCTACACCTTC.

This clone has a handful of counts. The chain uses TRBV6-5 and TRBJ1-1, with D possibly TRBD1 on 6 matching bases. CDR3 length equals 14 residues. Germline CDR1 reads MNHEY; CDR2 reads SVGAGI. Deletions cut 6 bases from V and 6 bases from J, with 17 bases between. CDR3 DNA sequence: TGTGCCAGCAGCAACCTTAGGGGGGAATCTGAAGCTTTCTTT. As protein: CASSNLRGESEAFF.

V is TRBV28 and J is TRBJ2-1, with D possibly TRBD1 on 5 matching bases. The CDR3 is made up of 15 amino acids. CDR1 is MDHEN and CDR2 is SYDVKM in the germline V gene. Trimming shortened V by 2 bases and J by 7 bases, and 15 bases separated the two germline ends. Here the CDR3 reads CASSLGRWQGNEQFF. CDR3 coding DNA: TGTGCCAGCAGTTTAGGCCGGTGGCAGGGAAATGAGCAGTTCTTC.

V usage is TRBV4-1 and J usage is TRBJ1-3; TRBD1 agrees at 8 bases. The CDR3 length is 19 residues. J lost 8 bases, V lost 0 bases, and 18 bases had no gene match. Germline V gene sequence: CDR1 MGHRA, CDR2 YSYEKL. CDR3 coding DNA: TGCGCCAGCAGCCAAGATAACGACAGGGGTACCATACGGCGGGACACCATATATTTT. It encodes CASSQDNDRGTIRRDTIYF.

The chain is built from TRBV18 and TRBJ2-3, with 9 bases matching TRBD2. This CDR3 is built from 18 residues. Per the germline V gene, CDR1 is KGHSH and CDR2 is LQKENI. V lost 4 bases to trimming and J lost 6 bases; unmatched junction nucleotides: 17. This chain's CDR3 is CASSQAGWTSVYSDTQYF. CDR3 coding DNA: TGTGCCAGCTCACAGGCAGGGTGGACTAGCGTATATTCCGATACGCAGTATTTT.

This chain uses TRBV30 with TRBJ1-5; TRBD1 matches 8 bases. V gave up 5 bases and J gave up 5 bases; unmatched junction bases: 5. CDR1 is GTSNPN and CDR2 is SVGIG in the germline V gene (reference sequence). This CDR3 is built from 13 residues. The CDR3 region is CAWAQGAHQPQHF. CDR3 DNA sequence: TGTGCCTGGGCGCAGGGGGCCCATCAGCCCCAGCATTTT.